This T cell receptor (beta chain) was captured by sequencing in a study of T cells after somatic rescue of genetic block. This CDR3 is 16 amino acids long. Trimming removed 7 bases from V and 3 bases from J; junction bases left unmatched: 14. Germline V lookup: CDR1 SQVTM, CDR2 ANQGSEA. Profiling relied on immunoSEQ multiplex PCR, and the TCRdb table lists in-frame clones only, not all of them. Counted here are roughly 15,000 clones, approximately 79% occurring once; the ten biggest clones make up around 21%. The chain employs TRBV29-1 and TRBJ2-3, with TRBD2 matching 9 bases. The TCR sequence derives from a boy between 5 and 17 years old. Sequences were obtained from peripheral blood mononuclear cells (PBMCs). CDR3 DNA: TGCAGCGATCGTAATCAGCGGGGGGACTCAACAGATACGCAGTATTTT. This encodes CSDRNQRGDSTDTQYF.